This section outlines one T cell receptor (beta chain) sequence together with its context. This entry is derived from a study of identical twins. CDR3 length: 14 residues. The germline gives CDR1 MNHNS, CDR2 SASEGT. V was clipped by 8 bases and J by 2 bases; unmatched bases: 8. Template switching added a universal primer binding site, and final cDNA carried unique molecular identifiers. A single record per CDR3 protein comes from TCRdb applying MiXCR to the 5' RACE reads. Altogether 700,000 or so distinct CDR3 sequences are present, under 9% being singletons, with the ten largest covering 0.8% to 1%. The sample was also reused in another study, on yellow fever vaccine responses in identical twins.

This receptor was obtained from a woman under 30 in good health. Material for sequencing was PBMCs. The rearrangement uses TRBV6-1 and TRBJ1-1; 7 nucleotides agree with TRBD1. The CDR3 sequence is CASGRDRLNTEAFF. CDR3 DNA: TGTGCCAGCGGGCGGGACAGACTAAACACTGAAGCTTTCTTT.